This T cell receptor (beta chain) was recorded in a study of T cell changes during pregnancy in multiple sclerosis. Unmatched junction bases numbered 10, after V lost 2 bases and J lost 4 bases. There are 16 residues in the CDR3. The germline V gene encodes CDR1 SGDLS and CDR2 YYNGEE. TCRdb's table, derived via immunoSEQ multiplex PCR, lists solely in-frame clones and lacks some. The table has roughly 39,000 clones, 75% to 95% seen once. The chain combines TRBV9 with TRBJ1-2; TRBD1 agrees at 8 bases. Here the sequenced sample was CD8+ T cells from peripheral blood mononuclear cells, taken after pregnancy. This sequence originates from a female donor with multiple sclerosis, enrolled in a pregnancy study. Here the CDR3 DNA reads TGTGCCAGCAGCGTGAACCGGGACAGGCTTCCCTATGGCTACACCTTC. Translating it yields CASSVNRDRLPYGYTF.